This is a list of T cell receptor beta chains from one sample in a study of blood T cell repertoires in COVID-19. The repertoire was sequenced with immunoSEQ multiplex PCR; TCRdb's copy has only in-frame clones and lacks some. The sample consists of about 130,000 clones, around three quarters of them appearing once. The sample taken for sequencing was peripheral blood. These TCRs come from a man in his forties with active or convalescent COVID-19. Both conserved end residues are part of each CDR3.

j_call v_call cdr3_aa
TRBJ2-7 TRBV29-1 CSVRGQSYEQYF
TRBJ2-7 TRBV5-4 CASSPSGTEYEQYF
TRBJ2-1 TRBV4-3 CASSQVRAFRTGTGAERDQFF
TRBJ2-1 TRBV11-2 CASSLFNGRESGNEQFF
TRBJ2-7 TRBV9 CASSVGGLAGEGHYEQYF
TRBJ1-1 TRBV2 CAGAPNLKNTEAFF
TRBJ2-1 TRBV6-5 CASSYGTSDPYNEQFF
TRBJ2-5 TRBV15 CATSRAGETQYF
TRBJ2-7 TRBV11-2 CASSRQGAGEQYF
TRBJ2-5 TRBV28 CASSLAGGETQYF
TRBJ1-5 TRBV7-2 CASSHSGVDQPQHF
TRBJ2-1 TRBV4-3 CASSPIAGASNEQFF
TRBJ2-5 TRBV5-6 CASSHVAGPEETQYF
TRBJ1-1 TRBV5-1 CASSSLPGQGHTEAFF
TRBJ2-7 TRBV18 CASSPETGGYEQYF
TRBJ2-1 TRBV10-3 CAISPGGLARNEQFF
TRBJ1-4 TRBV6-5 CASSTSQGEKLFF
TRBJ1-5 TRBV29-1 CSVRQGDQPQHF
TRBJ2-5 TRBV11-3 CASSLSPTTQYF
TRBJ1-5 TRBV28 CASSYPQGTGNQPQHF
TRBJ1-1 TRBV27 CASSFIQGVTEAFF
TRBJ2-1 TRBV7-9 CASTSEAPNEQFF
TRBJ1-2 TRBV7-9 CASRQTAGGADYGYTF
TRBJ2-6 TRBV28 CASSLQGSTGANVLTF
TRBJ1-2 TRBV28 CASRLPGTGGGGYTF
TRBJ1-2 TRBV5-1 CASSLTGGLEGYTF
TRBJ1-5 TRBV28 CASSARGRGQPQHF
TRBJ2-7 TRBV30 CAWSVQVPSYEQYF
TRBJ2-3 TRBV25-1 CASSIADTQYF
TRBJ2-7 TRBV7-3 CASSLGVRPYEQYF
TRBJ2-1 TRBV6-6 CASSKLGEQFF
TRBJ1-6 TRBV5-1 CASSSNPTGIVDSPLHF
TRBJ1-2 TRBV6-5 CASSHRGRANGYTF
TRBJ2-5 TRBV5-1 CASSYSTGGEETQYF
TRBJ1-2 TRBV3-1/TRBV3-2 CASSRDTSYGYTF
TRBJ2-5 TRBV14 CASSQERGNEETQYF
TRBJ1-1 TRBV27 CASSLDRGAEAFF
TRBJ2-7 TRBV6-1 CASSEASTGHWGEQYF
TRBJ1-5 TRBV20-1 CSASRGGSSSNQPQHF
TRBJ1-2 TRBV4-2 CASSQDQGDGGYTF
TRBJ1-6 TRBV6-1 CASSEPTPLHF
TRBJ2-7 TRBV19 CASCQGGEQYF
TRBJ1-1 TRBV14 CASTLYTNTEAFF
TRBJ1-6 TRBV29-1 CSVQVTGGESPLHF
TRBJ1-5 TRBV9 CASSPSGNQPQHF
TRBJ1-2 TRBV30 CAWSNRNFYGYTF
TRBJ2-5 TRBV30 CAWSVDRDETQYF
TRBJ2-7 TRBV11-2 CASSLGQGTVYEQYF
TRBJ1-4 TRBV11-3 CASSSSWSGAPQTNEKLFF
TRBJ1-2 TRBV30 CASNRPFPSYGYTF
TRBJ2-7 TRBV28 CASSPPGTEYEQYF
TRBJ1-6 TRBV5-4 CASSLIGTSNSPLHF
TRBJ2-5 TRBV3-1/TRBV3-2 CASSSSGGLQETQYF
TRBJ1-2 TRBV6-5 CASNSQTYGYTF